This is a list of T cell receptor beta chains from one sample in a study of immune characterization of retroperitoneal liposarcoma. TCRdb reanalysed the PCR reads using MiXCR and keeps one entry per CDR3 protein. This table has about 8,000 distinct CDR3 sequences, over 40% appearing once. The sequenced sample consisted of tumor tissue. The receptors here all came from a male donor with retroperitoneal liposarcoma. Each CDR3 is given with its conserved first and last residue. D genes are given only for firm matches. Size tells how often a clone was seen (once, few, many) or the class of an expanded clone, and some rows leave it out.

>13|.|TRBJ2-1|.|TRBV7-6
TGTGCCAGCAGGCCAGACAGAGAAGAGACCCAGTTCTTC
CASRPDREETQFF
>13|.|TRBJ2-7|few|TRBV6-1
TGTGCCAGCATTGTGGACCACCCCTACGAGCAGTACTTC
CASIVDHPYEQYF
>14|TRBD1|TRBJ2-5|.|TRBV6-5
TGTGCCAGCAGTTCCGGACAGGGGACGGCGACCCAGTACTTC
CASSSGQGTATQYF
>16|TRBD2|TRBJ2-5|few|TRBV11-2
TGTGCCAGCAGCTTTGCAGTGCGGGGGGGCCGGGAGACCCAGTACTTC
CASSFAVRGGRETQYF
>12|.|TRBJ2-1|medium-sized|TRBV6-1
TGTGCCAGCAGTGACCACGACCGGACCCAGTTCTTC
CASSDHDRTQFF
>16|.|TRBJ2-5|many|TRBV7-8
TGTGCCAGCAGCTTAGAGGGCCGGAGCCCGTTGGAGACCCAGTACTTC
CASSLEGRSPLETQYF
>15|TRBD2|TRBJ2-1|few|TRBV6-1
TGTGCCAGCGGAATCCGACTAGCGGGGGGGCGTGAGCAGTTCTTC
CASGIRLAGGREQFF
>14|TRBD2|TRBJ2-5|.|TRBV6-1
TGTGCCAGCAGTGCTAGCGGGAGGGCCAAGACCCAGTACTTC
CASSASGRAKTQYF
>14|.|TRBJ1-2|.|TRBV6-8
TGTGCCAGCCGATCCTCGACAGGCCCGACGGGCTACACCTTC
CASRSSTGPTGYTF
>20|TRBD2|TRBJ2-5|medium-sized|TRBV6-6
TGTGCCAGCAGTTACTCGAGGGGTTACGAGCGGGGGGGCCTAGAAGAGACCCAGTACTTC
CASSYSRGYERGGLEETQYF
>20|TRBD2|TRBJ2-7|medium-sized|TRBV6-1
TGTGCCAGCAGTGAAGTTCAAAGCCCTAGCGGGGGACGTACCTACAATGAGCAGTACTTC
CASSEVQSPSGGRTYNEQYF
>14|.|TRBJ2-7|.|TRBV6-1
TGTGCCAGCGGGTCGGACGGGGGGCCCTACGAGCAGTACTTC
CASGSDGGPYEQYF
>12|.|TRBJ2-3|.|TRBV7-4
TGTGCCAGCAGCTTACGTGTGCAAGAGCAGTACTTT
CASSLRVQEQYF
>12|TRBD2|TRBJ2-3|medium-sized|TRBV11-3
TGTGCCAGCAGCCGAACGGGACTAGCGCAGTATTTT
CASSRTGLAQYF
>12|.|TRBJ1-2|.|TRBV6-5
TGTGCCAGCAGCCAAGACAGGTTTGACTACACCTTC
CASSQDRFDYTF
>14|.|TRBJ2-2|.|TRBV10-3
TGTGCCATCAGTCCCCAGTGGAACACCGGGGAGCTGTTTTTT
CAISPQWNTGELFF
>16|TRBD2|TRBJ2-1|.|TRBV10-3
TGTGCCATCAGTGGCGGACTAGCGGAGTCCTACAATGAGCAGTTCTTC
CAISGGLAESYNEQFF
>15|TRBD1|TRBJ1-6|few|TRBV6-2/TRBV6-3
TGTGCCAGCAGTTACCGGACAGGGGGCGGTTCACCCCTCCACTTT
CASSYRTGGGSPLHF
>20|.|TRBJ2-3|.|TRBV6-2/TRBV6-3
TGTGCCAGCAGTTACGGGGGGCTAGCGGCCTTACTGTGGGGCACAGATACGCAGTATTTT
CASSYGGLAALLWGTDTQYF
>14|.|TRBJ2-1|.|TRBV7-2
TGTGCCAGCAGCCCCCCGACAGGTTTTTCGGAGCAGTTCTTC
CASSPPTGFSEQFF
>15|TRBD2|TRBJ2-1|.|TRBV6-8
TGTGCCAGCAGTGACCTAGCGGGGGGGCAGGAGACCCAGTTCTTC
CASSDLAGGQETQFF
>11|.|TRBJ2-7|few|TRBV6-5
TGTGCCATCGACAAATTCTACGAGCAGTACTTC
CAIDKFYEQYF
>15|.|TRBJ2-1|few|TRBV7-3
TGTGCCAGCAGCTGGTTAGGTCAACAGGGAGAGACCCAGTTCTTC
CASSWLGQQGETQFF
>14|.|TRBJ2-5|.|TRBV6-8
TGTGCCAGCAGTCCCCGGGACGGGGTTGGGACCCAGTACTTC
CASSPRDGVGTQYF
>15|.|TRBJ1-4|.|TRBV6-5
TGTGCCAGCAGTTACTCGACAGCAACTAATGAAAAACTGTTTTTT
CASSYSTATNEKLFF
>14|.|TRBJ2-3|few|TRBV27
TGTGCCAGCAGTTTAAGGTACTCCGGAGATACGCAGTATTTT
CASSLRYSGDTQYF
>14|TRBD2|TRBJ2-7|.|TRBV6-5
TGTGCCAGCAGTGAAGTGGGGGGGGTCTACGAGCAGTACTTC
CASSEVGGVYEQYF
>14|.|TRBJ2-7|once|TRBV6-8
TGTGCCAGCCTCAGGACGGGAACGTGGTACGAGCAGTACTTC
CASLRTGTWYEQYF
>15|TRBD1|TRBJ1-1|.|TRBV25-1
TGTGCCAGCAGTAGGACAGGGGCGGTTCGCACTGAAGCTTTCTTT
CASSRTGAVRTEAFF